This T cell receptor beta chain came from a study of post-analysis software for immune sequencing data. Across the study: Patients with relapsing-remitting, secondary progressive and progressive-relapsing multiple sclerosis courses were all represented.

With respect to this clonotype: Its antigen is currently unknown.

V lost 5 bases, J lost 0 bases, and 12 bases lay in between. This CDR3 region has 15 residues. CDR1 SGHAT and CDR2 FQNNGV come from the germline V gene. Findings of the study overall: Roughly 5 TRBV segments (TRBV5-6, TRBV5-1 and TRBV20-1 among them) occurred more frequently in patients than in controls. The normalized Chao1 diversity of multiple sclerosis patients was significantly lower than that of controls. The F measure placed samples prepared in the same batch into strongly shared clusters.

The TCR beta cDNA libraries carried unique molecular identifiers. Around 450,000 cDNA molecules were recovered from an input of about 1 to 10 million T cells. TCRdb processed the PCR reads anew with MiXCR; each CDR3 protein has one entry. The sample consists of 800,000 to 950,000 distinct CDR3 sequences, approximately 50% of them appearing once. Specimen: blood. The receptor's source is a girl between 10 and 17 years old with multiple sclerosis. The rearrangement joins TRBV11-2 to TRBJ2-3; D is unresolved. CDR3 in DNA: TGTGCCAGCAGCGTGGGTGGGCTTAGCACAGATACGCAGTATTTT. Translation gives CASSVGGLSTDTQYF.